The 22 T cell receptor beta chains below were found in one sample sequenced in a study of T cell responses to AZD1222 COVID-19 vaccine. Only in-frame clones appear in the TCRdb table, and some are missing; sequencing was by immunoSEQ multiplex PCR. The sample consists of tens of thousands of clones, 84% of them appearing once. The source was peripheral blood, collected on day 0 of AZD1222 vaccination. The source of these receptors is an adult in good health.

This clone was found a few times. The rearrangement links TRBV7-2 to TRBJ2-7; possibly TRBD2 for D (6 bases). Trimming stripped 1 base from V and 4 bases from J, with 17 bases between. Germline V gene data show CDR1 as SGHTA and CDR2 as FQGNSA. This CDR3 region has 16 residues. The CDR3 region is CASSLVGDSPLYEQYV. The DNA of the CDR3 is TGTGCCAGCAGCTTAGTTGGGGACTCGCCCCTATACGAGCAGTACGTC.

V gene TRBV30 combines with J gene TRBJ1-1; TRBD1 matches at 10 bases. CDR3 length equals 13 residues. Trimming cost V 4 bases and J 8 bases; bases outside gene matches: 7. CDR1 is GTSNPN and CDR2 is SVGIG in the germline V gene (reference sequence). This CDR3 is CAWTTGTGAEAFF. For the CDR3, the DNA is TGTGCCTGGACTACGGGGACAGGGGCAGAAGCTTTCTTT.

The chain uses TRBV1 and TRBJ2-7; the table's D call, TRBD2, was not checked against the DNA. TRBV1 is noted as a pseudogene. The CDR3 spans 10 residues. The CDR3 nucleotides are TGCACCAGCAGCCAACCGGGACTAGCAGTC. It yields the protein CTSSQPGLAV.

The rearrangement links TRBV5-1 to TRBJ1-2; possibly TRBD1 for D (5 bases). This CDR3 has 14 residues. The V and J ends lost 4 bases and 0 bases respectively, with 10 bases between them. Germline lookup yields CDR1 SGHRS and CDR2 YFSETQ. CDR3 DNA: TGCGCCAGCAGCCGGGACGGAGCTAACTATGGCTACACCTTC. Its protein is CASSRDGANYGYTF.

The genes are TRBV6-2 or TRBV6-3 and TRBJ1-1; a possible D gene is TRBD1 (5 bases). The germline gives CDR1 MNHEY, CDR2 SVGEGT. V gave up 4 bases and J gave up 3 bases, with 15 bases separating them. The CDR3 sequence is 15 residues long. DNA for the CDR3: TGTGCCAGCAGTTGGGCAGGGATCACAGACACTGAAGCTTTCTTT. Translated, it gives CASSWAGITDTEAFF.

The chain links TRBV18 to TRBJ2-3, with D perhaps matching TRBD1 or TRBD2 (6 bases each). The V and J ends lost 3 bases and 4 bases respectively, with 14 bases between them. Germline V gene sequence: CDR1 KGHSH, CDR2 LQKENI. This CDR3 contains 15 residues. The CDR3 sequence is CASSPGASGADTQYF. CDR3 coding DNA: TGTGCCAGCTCACCGGGGGCCTCGGGAGCAGATACGCAGTATTTT.

The chain carries TRBV2 and TRBJ2-1; D gene uncertain. Germline-derived CDR1 and CDR2 are SNHLY and FYNNEI. Between the trimmed V and J ends, which lost 6 bases and 9 bases, there was a span of 6 bases. The CDR3 extends over 10 amino acids. CDR3 DNA sequence: TGTGCCAGCAGGGAGATTGAGCAGTTCTTC. As protein: CASREIEQFF.

The V and J genes are TRBV19 and TRBJ1-1, with 7 bases identical to TRBD1. V shed 6 bases, J shed 0 bases, and the junction held 7 bases outside the gene matches. Germline lookup yields CDR1 LNHDA and CDR2 SQIVND (reference sequence). The length of the CDR3 is 15 residues. The CDR3 here is CASRTGTAMNTEAFF. The CDR3 DNA reads TGTGCCAGTAGGACCGGGACAGCTATGAACACTGAAGCTTTCTTT.

V is TRBV7-9 and J is TRBJ2-7, with 8 bases aligning to TRBD1. Trimming cost V 0 bases and J 4 bases; bases outside gene matches: 2. This CDR3 region has 14 residues. CDR1 and CDR2 (germline): SEHNR, FQNEAQ (reference sequence). CDR3 sequence reads: CASSLANRGYEQYF. The DNA of the CDR3 is TGTGCCAGCAGCTTAGCGAACAGGGGGTACGAGCAGTACTTC. Variable domain in full (rest from reference TRBV7-9 and TRBJ2-7): DTGVSQNPRHKITKRGQNVTFRCDPISEHNRLYWYRQTLGQGPEFLTYFQNEAQLEKSRLLSDRFSAERPKGSFSTLEIQRTEQGDSAMYLCASSLANRGYEQYFGPGTRLTVT.

V is TRBV19 and J is TRBJ2-4; either TRBD1 or TRBD2 may fit D (5 bases each). The V end was cut by 3 bases, the J end by 2 bases, with 17 bases between. Germline CDR1 LNHDA, CDR2 SQIVND (reference sequence). The CDR3 has 17 amino acids. CDR3 loop: CASSMKGPQATKNIQYF. Here the CDR3 DNA reads TGTGCCAGTAGTATGAAGGGACCACAAGCGACCAAAAACATTCAGTACTTC.

The V gene is TRBV7-9, the J gene TRBJ1-4; 7 positions match TRBD1. The germline gives CDR1 SEHNR, CDR2 FQNEAQ (reference sequence). The trim removed 5 bases at V and 6 bases at J, leaving 3 bases unmatched. CDR3 length equals 13 residues. Here the CDR3 reads CASSLGQDEKLFF. CDR3 in DNA: TGTGCCAGCAGCCTCGGACAGGATGAAAAACTGTTTTTT. Using reference TRBV7-9 and TRBJ1-4 for the parts outside the CDR3, the full variable domain is DTGVSQNPRHKITKRGQNVTFRCDPISEHNRLYWYRQTLGQGPEFLTYFQNEAQLEKSRLLSDRFSAERPKGSFSTLEIQRTEQGDSAMYLCASSLGQDEKLFFGSGTQLSVL.

CDR3 DNA: TGTGCCAGCAGCTTGCAGGGTTTAGATGGCTACACCTTC. Translating it yields CASSLQGLDGYTF. The genes are TRBV5-4 and TRBJ1-2, with D perhaps TRBD1 (5 bases). V lost 1 base and J lost 6, with 10 bases in between. In germline, CDR1 is SGHNT, CDR2 YYREEE (reference sequence). The CDR3 has 13 residues.

This chain connects TRBV12-3 or TRBV12-4 to TRBJ2-7; 7 bases match TRBD1. J was trimmed by 6 bases and V by 7 bases; bases with no gene match: 3. This CDR3 region has 11 residues. The CDR3, as DNA: TGTGCCAGCACGGCAGGGGGCGAGCAGTACTTC. Protein sequence: CASTAGGEQYF.

The chain joins TRBV9 to TRBJ1-4; D is perhaps TRBD1 (6 bases). V was pared by 4 bases and J by 6 bases, with 13 bases between. The germline V gene encodes CDR1 SGDLS and CDR2 YYNGEE. CDR3 size: 14 residues. CDR3 DNA sequence: TGTGCCAGCAGCAGACTTGAGGGGGATGAAAAACTGTTTTTT. Protein: CASSRLEGDEKLFF.

The chain uses TRBV28 and TRBJ1-1; maybe TRBD1 (5 bases). This CDR3 spans 16 amino acids. The ends were cut back, 3 bases at V and 5 bases at J, with 19 bases in the middle. Looked up from germline, CDR1 is MDHEN and CDR2 is SYDVKM. The CDR3 nucleotides are TGTGCCAGCAGTTTCCTTCCGGGGCTAGAAGGAACTGAAGCTTTCTTT. Amino acids: CASSFLPGLEGTEAFF.

The chain couples TRBV7-2 to TRBJ1-2; the D is unclear. CDR3 length: 13 residues. CDR1 is SGHTA and CDR2 is FQGNSA in the germline V gene. Trimming cost V 1 base and J 4 bases, with 7 bases left between them. CDR3 coding DNA: TGTGCCAGCAGCTTAGGGAAAGGCTATGGCTACACCTTC. Amino acids: CASSLGKGYGYTF. Together with reference TRBV7-2 and TRBJ1-2, the CDR3 gives the full variable domain: GAGVSQSPSNKVTEKGKDVELRCDPISGHTALYWYRQSLGQGLEFLIYFQGNSAPDKSGLPSDRFSAERTGGSVSTLTIQRTQQEDSAVYLCASSLGKGYGYTFGSGTRLTVV.

J is TRBJ1-1 and V is TRBV6-1; 7 positions match TRBD1. The V and J ends lost 3 bases and 3 bases, in that order; junction bases with no gene match: 4. The CDR3 covers 14 residues. Looked up from germline, CDR1 is MNHNS and CDR2 is SASEGT. CDR3 coding DNA: TGTGCCAGCAGTGACAGGGGGAGGTACACTGAAGCTTTCTTT. Translation: CASSDRGRYTEAFF.

The rearrangement links TRBV18 to TRBJ1-5; maybe TRBD1 (6 bases). The CDR3 length is 16 residues. Trimming stripped 1 base from V and 4 bases from J, with 14 bases between. The V gene's germline CDR1 is KGHSH and CDR2 LQKENI. For the CDR3, the DNA is TGTGCCAGCTCACCACAGGCAGCGAGGGGGAATCAGCCCCAGCATTTT. As protein: CASSPQAARGNQPQHF.

CDR3 sequence reads: CASSTPQGKQQPQHF. CDR3 DNA: TGTGCCAGCAGCACCCCGCAGGGGAAGCAACAGCCCCAGCATTTT. The chain is built from TRBV28 and TRBJ1-5; D may be TRBD1 (6 bases). V shed 6 bases and J shed 7 bases, with 19 bases lying between them. The CDR3 extends over 15 amino acids. Looked up from germline, CDR1 is MDHEN and CDR2 is SYDVKM.

Here the CDR3 reads CASSMLQGGGETQYF. The CDR3 DNA reads as TGTGCCAGTAGTATGTTGCAGGGCGGAGGAGAGACCCAGTACTTC. The J gene is TRBJ2-5, the V gene TRBV19, with D perhaps assigned TRBD1 or TRBD2 (5 bases each). V lost 3 bases and J 4 bases, leaving 15 bases between the germline ends. The CDR3 sequence is 15 residues long. In germline, CDR1 is LNHDA, CDR2 SQIVND (reference sequence).

The chain recombines TRBV12-3 or TRBV12-4 with TRBJ1-1; D not resolved. Trimming pared 4 bases from V and 2 bases from J, leaving 5 bases between. CDR3 length equals 12 residues. The CDR3 DNA reads as TGTGCCAGCAGTTCCGGAAACACTGAAGCTTTCTTT. This gives the protein CASSSGNTEAFF.

CDR3 in DNA: TGTGCCAGCAGCCTACGAGGGGACGGGGAGACCCAGTACTTC. This translates into CASSLRGDGETQYF. The chain employs TRBV6-5 and TRBJ2-5, with D perhaps given as TRBD1 or TRBD2 (5 bases each). The CDR3 is 14 amino acids. Germline CDR1 MNHEY, CDR2 SVGAGI. The ends were cut back, 6 bases at V and 5 bases at J, with 16 bases in the middle.